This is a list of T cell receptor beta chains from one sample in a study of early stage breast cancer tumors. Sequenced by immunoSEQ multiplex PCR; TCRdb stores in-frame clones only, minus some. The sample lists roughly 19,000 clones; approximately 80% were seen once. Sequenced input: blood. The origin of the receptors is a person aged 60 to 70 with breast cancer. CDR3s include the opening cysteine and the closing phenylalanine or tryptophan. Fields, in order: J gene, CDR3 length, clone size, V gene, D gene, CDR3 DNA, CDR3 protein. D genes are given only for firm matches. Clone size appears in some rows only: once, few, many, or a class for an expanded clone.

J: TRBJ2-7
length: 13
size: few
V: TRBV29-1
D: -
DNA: TGCAGCGTCCTTGGTGGACAGCGCTACGAGCAGTACTTC
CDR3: CSVLGGQRYEQYF

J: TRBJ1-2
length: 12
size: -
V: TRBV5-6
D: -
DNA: TGTGCCAGCCGGCCCTCTTGGGCAGGCTACACCTTC
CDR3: CASRPSWAGYTF

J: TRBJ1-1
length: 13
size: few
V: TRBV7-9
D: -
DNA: TGTGCCAGCAGTGTCGACATGAACACTGAAGCTTTCTTT
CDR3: CASSVDMNTEAFF

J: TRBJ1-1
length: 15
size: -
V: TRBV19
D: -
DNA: TGTGCCAGTAGTACCCGGGTGAGAGGGAACACTGAAGCTTTCTTT
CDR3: CASSTRVRGNTEAFF

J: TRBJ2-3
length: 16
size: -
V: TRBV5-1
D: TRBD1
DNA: TGCGCCAGCAGCTCCGGACAGGACCTTGGCACAGATACGCAGTATTTT
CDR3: CASSSGQDLGTDTQYF

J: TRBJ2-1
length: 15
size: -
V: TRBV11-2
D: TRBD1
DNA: TGTGCCAGCAGCCCGCTACAGGGGGCCTACAATGAGCAGTTCTTC
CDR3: CASSPLQGAYNEQFF

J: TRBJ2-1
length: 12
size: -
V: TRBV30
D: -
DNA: TGTGCCGGACTTTTACCAAACAATGAGCAGTTCTTC
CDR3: CAGLLPNNEQFF

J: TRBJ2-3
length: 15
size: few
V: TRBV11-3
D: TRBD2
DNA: TGTGCCAGCAGCTTATTAGCGGGACTCACAGATACGCAGTATTTT
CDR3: CASSLLAGLTDTQYF

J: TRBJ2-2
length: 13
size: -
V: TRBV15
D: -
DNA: TGTGCCACCAGCAGAGATCAAGGGCGTCAGCTGTTTTTT
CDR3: CATSRDQGRQLFF

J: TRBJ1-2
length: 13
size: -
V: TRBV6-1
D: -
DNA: TGTGCCAGCAGGATGGACAGCTCTCTCGGCTACACCTTC
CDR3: CASRMDSSLGYTF

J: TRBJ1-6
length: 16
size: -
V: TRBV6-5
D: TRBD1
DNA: TGTGCCAGCAGTTACTCGACAGGGTATAAGAATTCACCCCTCCACTTT
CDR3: CASSYSTGYKNSPLHF

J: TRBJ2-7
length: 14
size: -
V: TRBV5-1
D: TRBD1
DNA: TGCGCCAGCAGCCACCGGGACAGGGGCTACGAGCAGTACTTC
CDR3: CASSHRDRGYEQYF

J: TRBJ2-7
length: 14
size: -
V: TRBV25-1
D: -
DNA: TGTGCCAGCAGTGAGACAGAGGGCTCCTACGAGCAGTACTTC
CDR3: CASSETEGSYEQYF

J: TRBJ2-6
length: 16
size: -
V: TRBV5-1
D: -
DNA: TGCGCCAGCAGCAGAGCACAGGGTGCTGGGGCCAACGTCCTGACTTTC
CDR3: CASSRAQGAGANVLTF

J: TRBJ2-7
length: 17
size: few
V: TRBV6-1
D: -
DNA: TGTGCCAGCAGTGAACCCTTTCGGACCACTTTTTCCTGGGGGCAGTACTTC
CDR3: CASSEPFRTTFSWGQYF

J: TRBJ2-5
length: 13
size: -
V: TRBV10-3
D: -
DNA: TGTGCCATCAGTGAAGGCGCCCAAGAGACCCAGTACTTC
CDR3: CAISEGAQETQYF

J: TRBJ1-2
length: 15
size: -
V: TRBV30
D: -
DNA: TGTGCCTGGAGTACCGGGCCCCTGCCCCTCTATGGCTACACCTTC
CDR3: CAWSTGPLPLYGYTF

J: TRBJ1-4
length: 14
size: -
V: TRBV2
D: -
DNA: TGTGCCAGCATTTTCGGGACGGATAATGAAAAACTGTTTTTT
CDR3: CASIFGTDNEKLFF

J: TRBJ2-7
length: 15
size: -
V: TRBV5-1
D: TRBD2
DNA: TGCGCCAGCAGCCTTTCCGGGACTAACTCCTACGAGCAGTACTTC
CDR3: CASSLSGTNSYEQYF

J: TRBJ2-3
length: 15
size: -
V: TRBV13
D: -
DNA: TGTGCCAGCAGCTTAGCCTGGCATGGCACAGATACGCAGTATTTT
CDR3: CASSLAWHGTDTQYF

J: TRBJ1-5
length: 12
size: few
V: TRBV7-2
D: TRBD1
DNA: TGTGCCAGCAGCTCGAGAACAGGGGCCCAGCATTTT
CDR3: CASSSRTGAQHF

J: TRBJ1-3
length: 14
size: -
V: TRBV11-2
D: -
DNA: TGTGCCAGCAGCTTATCGATCTCTGGAAACACCATATATTTT
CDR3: CASSLSISGNTIYF

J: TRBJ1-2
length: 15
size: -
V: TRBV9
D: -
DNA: TGTGCCAGCAGCGTAGCTATTCAAGGATCGTATGGCTACACCTTC
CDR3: CASSVAIQGSYGYTF

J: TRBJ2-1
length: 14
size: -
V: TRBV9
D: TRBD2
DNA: TGTGCCAGCAGCGTAGTGACTAGCAGCAATGAGCAGTTCTTC
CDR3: CASSVVTSSNEQFF

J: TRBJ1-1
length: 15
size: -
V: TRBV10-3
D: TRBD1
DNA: TGTGCCATCAGTGAGTCGAGTGGGACAGGGTTCAAAGCTTTCTTT
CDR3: CAISESSGTGFKAFF

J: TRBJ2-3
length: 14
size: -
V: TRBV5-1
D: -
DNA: TGCGCCAGCAGCTTGCGCGGTGACACAGATACGCAGTATTTT
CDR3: CASSLRGDTDTQYF

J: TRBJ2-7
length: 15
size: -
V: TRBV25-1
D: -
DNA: TGTGCCAGCAGTGATGCAATTCGGCCCCCCTACGAGCAGTACTTC
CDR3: CASSDAIRPPYEQYF

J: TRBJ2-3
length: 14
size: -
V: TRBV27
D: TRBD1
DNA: TGTGCCAGCAGTTGGGACAGGGCGGGAGATACGCAGTATTTT
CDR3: CASSWDRAGDTQYF

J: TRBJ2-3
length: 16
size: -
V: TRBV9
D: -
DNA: TGTGCCAGCAGCGTAGTGGCGGGGGCCAACACAGATACGCAGTATTTT
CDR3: CASSVVAGANTDTQYF

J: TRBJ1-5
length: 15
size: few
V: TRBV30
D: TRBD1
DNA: TGTGCCTGGAGTGTTCCGGACAGGCGTTATCAGCCCCAGCATTTT
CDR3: CAWSVPDRRYQPQHF

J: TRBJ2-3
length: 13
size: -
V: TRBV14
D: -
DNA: TGTGCCAGCAGCCAGGGGGGTCCGGGTACGCAGTATTTT
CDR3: CASSQGGPGTQYF

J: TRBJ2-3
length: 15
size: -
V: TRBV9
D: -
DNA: TGTGCCAGCAGCCCAGAGGGGGGGGGCACAGATACGCAGTATTTT
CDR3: CASSPEGGGTDTQYF

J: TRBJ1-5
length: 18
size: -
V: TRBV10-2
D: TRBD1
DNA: TGCGCCAGCAGTGAGTGGGCGGCGGATTCAGGGGGGGGCCAGCCCCAGCATTTT
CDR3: CASSEWAADSGGGQPQHF

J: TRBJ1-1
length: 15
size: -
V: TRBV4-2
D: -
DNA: TGTGCCAGCAGCCAAGTGACAGGCTCTGACACTGAAGCTTTCTTT
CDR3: CASSQVTGSDTEAFF

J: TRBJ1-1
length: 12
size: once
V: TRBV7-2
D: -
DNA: TGTGCCAGCAGCGAACAGGGCTTTCAAGCTTTCTTT
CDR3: CASSEQGFQAFF

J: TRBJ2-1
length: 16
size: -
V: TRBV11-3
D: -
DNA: TGTGCCAGCAGCTTAGGTTGGGTAGCTTCCTACAATGAGCAGTTCTTC
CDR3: CASSLGWVASYNEQFF

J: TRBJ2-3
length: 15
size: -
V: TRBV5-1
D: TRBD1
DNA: TGCGCCAGCAGCCCGGGGACAGCTTTGACAGATACGCAGTATTTT
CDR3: CASSPGTALTDTQYF

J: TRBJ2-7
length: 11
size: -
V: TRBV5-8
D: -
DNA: TGTGCCAGCAATAGGGTCTACGAGCAGTACTTC
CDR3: CASNRVYEQYF

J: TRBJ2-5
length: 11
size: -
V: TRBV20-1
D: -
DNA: TGCAGTGCTAGAGCGATAGGGGACCAGTACTTC
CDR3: CSARAIGDQYF

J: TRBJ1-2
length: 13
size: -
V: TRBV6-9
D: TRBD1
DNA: TGTGCCAGCAGTTCCTCAGGGGGGGATGGCTACACCTTC
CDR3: CASSSSGGDGYTF

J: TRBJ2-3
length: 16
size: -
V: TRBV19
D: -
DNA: TGTGCCAGTAGTCCCTCGGGCACCACTAGCACAGATACGCAGTATTTT
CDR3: CASSPSGTTSTDTQYF

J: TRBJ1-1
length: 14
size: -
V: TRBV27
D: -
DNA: TGTGCCAGCAGTCCCTATATCGAGGAAACTGAAGCTTTCTTT
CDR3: CASSPYIEETEAFF

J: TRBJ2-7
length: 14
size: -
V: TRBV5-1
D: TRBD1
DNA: TGCGCCAGCAGCACCCAAGCCGACAGGGGCGAGCAGTACTTC
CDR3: CASSTQADRGEQYF

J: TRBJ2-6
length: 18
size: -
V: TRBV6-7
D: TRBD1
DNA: TGTGCCAGCAGTTACTCGGACAGGCCTAGCTCTGGGGCCAACGTCCTGACTTTC
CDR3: CASSYSDRPSSGANVLTF

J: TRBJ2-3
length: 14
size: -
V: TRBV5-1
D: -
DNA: TGCGCCAGCAGCTTGTCGGACTCTACAGATACGCAGTATTTT
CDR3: CASSLSDSTDTQYF

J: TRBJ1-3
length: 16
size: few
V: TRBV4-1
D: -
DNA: TGCGCCAGCAGCCAAGATGCGACGGCCTCTGGAAACACCATATATTTT
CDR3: CASSQDATASGNTIYF